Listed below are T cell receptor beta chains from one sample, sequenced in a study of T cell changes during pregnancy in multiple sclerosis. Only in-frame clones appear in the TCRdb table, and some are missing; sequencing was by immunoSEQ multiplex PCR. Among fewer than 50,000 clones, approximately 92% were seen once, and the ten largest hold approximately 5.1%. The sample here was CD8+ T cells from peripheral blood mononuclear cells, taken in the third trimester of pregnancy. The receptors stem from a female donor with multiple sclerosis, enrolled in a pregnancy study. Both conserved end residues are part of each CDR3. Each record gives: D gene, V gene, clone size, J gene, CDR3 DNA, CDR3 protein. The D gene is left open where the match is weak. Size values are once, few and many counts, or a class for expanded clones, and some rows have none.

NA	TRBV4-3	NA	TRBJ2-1	TGCGCCAGCAGCCAAGATTCTGGGCCGTACAATGAGCAGTTCTTC	CASSQDSGPYNEQFF
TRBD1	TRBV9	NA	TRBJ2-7	TGTGCCAGCAGCGTAGGGGGACAGGGGAGTTACGAGCAGTACTTC	CASSVGGQGSYEQYF
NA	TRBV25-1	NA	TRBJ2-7	TGTGCCAGCAGGACGGCGGGGGCGTACGAGCAGTACTTC	CASRTAGAYEQYF
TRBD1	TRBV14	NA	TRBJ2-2	TGTGCCAGCAGCCCAGGCAGGACAGGGGTTCAGACCGGGGAGCTGTTTTTT	CASSPGRTGVQTGELFF
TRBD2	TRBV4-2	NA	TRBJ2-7	TGTGCCAGCAGCGTTCCGGGACTAGCGAACGAGCAGTACTTC	CASSVPGLANEQYF
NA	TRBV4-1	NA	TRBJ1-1	TGCGCCAGCAGCCAAGTAGGGGGTCCTAACACTGAAGCTTTCTTT	CASSQVGGPNTEAFF
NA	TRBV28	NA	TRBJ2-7	TGTGCCAGCAGCCCCAGAACAGGGTCCTACGAGCAGTACTTC	CASSPRTGSYEQYF
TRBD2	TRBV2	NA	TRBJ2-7	TGTGCCAGCAGAATAATCGCCGGGACTAGCGGCGACTACGAGCAGTACTTC	CASRIIAGTSGDYEQYF
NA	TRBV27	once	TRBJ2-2	TGTGCCAGCAGGGGGGGTGATGTCGGGGAGCTGTTTTTT	CASRGGDVGELFF
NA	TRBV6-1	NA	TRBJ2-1	TGTGCCAGCAGTACGGACAGCTCCTACAATGAGCAGTTCTTC	CASSTDSSYNEQFF
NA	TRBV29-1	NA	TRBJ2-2	TGCAGCGTTGAAGACCCGGAGGAGGGGTGGACCGGGGAGCTGTTTTTT	CSVEDPEEGWTGELFF
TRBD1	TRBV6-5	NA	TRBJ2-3	TGTGCCAGCAGTTATCAGGGGGAAGGGGATACGCAGTATTTT	CASSYQGEGDTQYF
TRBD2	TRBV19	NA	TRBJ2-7	TGTGCCAGTAGTAAGGGACTAGCGGGAGTACTTCAGGACGAGCAGTACTTC	CASSKGLAGVLQDEQYF
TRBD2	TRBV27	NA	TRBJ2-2	TGTGCCAGCAGAGTCCGGGGGGGGCCCGGGGAGCTGTTTTTT	CASRVRGGPGELFF
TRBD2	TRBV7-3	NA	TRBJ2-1	TGTGCCAGCAGCTGGTCTAGCGGGAGTTCGTATGAGCAGTTCTTC	CASSWSSGSSYEQFF
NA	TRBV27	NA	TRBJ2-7	TGTGCCAGCAGTCTCATCGCGGGTAGCGAGCAGTACTTC	CASSLIAGSEQYF
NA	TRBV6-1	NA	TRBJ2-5	TGTGCCAGCAGCCCCGCGGGACTCTCCCAAGAGACCCAGTACTTC	CASSPAGLSQETQYF
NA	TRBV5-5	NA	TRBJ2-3	TGTGCCAGCAGCTGGACTGGAGATACGCAGTATTTT	CASSWTGDTQYF
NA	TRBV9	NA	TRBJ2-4	TGTGCCAGCAGCGAACAGGGTTCGGGGAACATTCAGTACTTC	CASSEQGSGNIQYF
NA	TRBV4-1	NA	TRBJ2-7	TGCGCCAGCAGCCAAGTGGAGGGGCGTCCCTACGAGCAGTACTTC	CASSQVEGRPYEQYF
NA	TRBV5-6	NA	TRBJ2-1	TGTGCCAGCAGCGAAGGAGATAGCTCCTACAATGAGCAGTTCTTC	CASSEGDSSYNEQFF
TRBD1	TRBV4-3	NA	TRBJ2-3	TGCGCCAGCAGCCAAGATGTGGGACAGGGGGCGGATACGCAGTATTTT	CASSQDVGQGADTQYF
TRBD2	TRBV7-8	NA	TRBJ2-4	TGTGCCAGCAGCTTAAGACTAGCGGGAGTTGAAAACATTCAGTACTTC	CASSLRLAGVENIQYF
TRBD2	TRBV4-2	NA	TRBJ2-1	TGTGCCAGCAGCCAGGGGACTAGCGGGCCTAGGTCCTACAATGAGCAGTTCTTC	CASSQGTSGPRSYNEQFF
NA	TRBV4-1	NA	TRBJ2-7	TGCGCCAGCAGCCAAGATGAGTCTGTTGGGACTTCGGGAGAGCAGTACTTC	CASSQDESVGTSGEQYF
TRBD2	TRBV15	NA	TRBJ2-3	TGTGCCACCAGCAGAACTAGCGGAGAATTCACAGATACGCAGTATTTT	CATSRTSGEFTDTQYF
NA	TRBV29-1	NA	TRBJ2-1	TGCAGCGTTTTTCCCCCTGACAGGATCGATGAGCAGTTCTTC	CSVFPPDRIDEQFF
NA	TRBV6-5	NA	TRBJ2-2	TGTGCCAGCAGTTACTCTTCGTCCGGGGAGCTGTTTTTT	CASSYSSSGELFF
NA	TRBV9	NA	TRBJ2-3	TGTGCCAGCAGCGTTAGCGGTAGCACAGATACGCAGTATTTT	CASSVSGSTDTQYF
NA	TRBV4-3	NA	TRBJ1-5	TGCGCCAGCAGCCAAGATTTGGCAGATAATCAGCCCCAGCATTTT	CASSQDLADNQPQHF
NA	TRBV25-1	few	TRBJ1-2	TGTGCCAGCAGTGCTTCCGAGGGTGGGGGCTACACCTTC	CASSASEGGGYTF
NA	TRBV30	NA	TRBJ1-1	TGTGCCTGGAGTGTACTAGGAGGGGTCACTGAAGCTTTCTTT	CAWSVLGGVTEAFF
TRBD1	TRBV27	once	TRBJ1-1	TGTGCCAGCAGTTTATCCGGGACAGGGGGAACTGAAGCTTTCTTT	CASSLSGTGGTEAFF
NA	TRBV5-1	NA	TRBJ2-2	TGCGCCAGCAGCTTCAGGGAGGGGGTTACCGGGGAGCTGTTTTTT	CASSFREGVTGELFF
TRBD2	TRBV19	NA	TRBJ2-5	TGTGCCAGTTCCACCCCTAGCGGCCAAGAGACCCAGTACTTC	CASSTPSGQETQYF
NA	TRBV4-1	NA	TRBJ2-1	TGCGCCAGCAGCCCCGGACTTGTCCCCAATGAGCAGTTCTTC	CASSPGLVPNEQFF
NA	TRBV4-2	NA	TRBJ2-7	TGTGCCAGCAGCCAAGATTATCGCGGGCCCTACGAGCAGTACTTC	CASSQDYRGPYEQYF
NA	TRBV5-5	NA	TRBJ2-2	TGTGCCAGCAGCCCTAAACGGTTCGGGGAGCTGTTTTTT	CASSPKRFGELFF
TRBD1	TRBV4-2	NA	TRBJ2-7	TGTGCCAGCAGCCTAGACAGGGGCGATACCTACGAGCAGTACTTC	CASSLDRGDTYEQYF
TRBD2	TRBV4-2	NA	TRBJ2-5	TGTGCCAGCAGCCAAGTCCTAGCGGGGGGGCAAGAGACCCAGTACTTC	CASSQVLAGGQETQYF
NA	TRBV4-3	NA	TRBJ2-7	TGCGCCAGCAGCCAAGATTCTAGCCTTTCCTACGAGCAGTACTTC	CASSQDSSLSYEQYF